This T cell receptor beta chain comes out of a study of Ad26.COV2.S vaccination and SARS-CoV-2 variants. Regarding the study as a whole: The TCR-based breadth and depth measures might underestimate overall T cell responses.

Using immunoSEQ multiplex PCR, the repertoire was profiled, and TCRdb retains in-frame clones only, with some absent. The sample has roughly 380,000 clones, roughly 84% seen once. This CDR3 region has 14 residues. The germline V gene has CDR1 GTSNPN and CDR2 SVGIG (reference sequence). Trimming took off 2 bases at V and 3 bases at J, with 13 bases between the two ends. The treatment: around 19 received Ad26.COV2.S at low or high dose, single or two shots; roughly 5 received placebo; per-sample allocation not given. At day 63 after the first vaccine or placebo injection, samples were drawn. A word on this clone: As yet, its antigen is unknown.

This rearrangement joins TRBV30 to TRBJ2-5; D is uncertain. The specimen was peripheral blood, collected in a trial of Ad26.COV2.S vaccine versus placebo. This TCR was recovered from a person aged 18-65 years who received the Ad26.COV2.S COVID-19 vaccine or a placebo. CDR3 loop: CAWSLHRAEETQYF. The CDR3 DNA follows: TGTGCCTGGAGTTTACACCGGGCAGAAGAGACCCAGTACTTC.